This TCR beta chain was sequenced during a study of liver allograft versus peripheral blood T cells. Study background: Hepatic allograft T cell receptor repertoires were evaluated relative to those present in recipients' peripheral blood.

Details on this clonotype: Antigen: not known.

The CDR3 extends over 14 amino acids. V lost 5 bases to trimming and J lost 4 bases; unmatched junction nucleotides: 7. From germline, CDR1 is SGHTA and CDR2 FQGNSA. TCRdb passed the reads through MiXCR, listing each CDR3 protein once. The repertoire includes over 10,000 distinct CDR3 sequences, about 18% of them detected once, and about 2% sits in the top ten. Study conclusions and caveats: According to reports, the T cell receptor repertoires inside liver allografts differed from those in peripheral blood.

The rearrangement links TRBV7-2 to TRBJ1-1; 7 bases are a match to TRBD1. This sequence originates from a human patient who had a liver transplant. Some T cells may have come from the graft donor. This CDR3 is CASSPTGRLTEAFF. The CDR3 DNA follows: TGTGCCAGCAGCCCGACAGGGCGACTCACTGAAGCTTTCTTT. The full variable domain, its missing parts supplied by reference TRBV7-2 and TRBJ1-1, is GAGVSQSPSNKVTEKGKDVELRCDPISGHTALYWYRQSLGQGLEFLIYFQGNSAPDKSGLPSDRFSAERTGGSVSTLTIQRTQQEDSAVYLCASSPTGRLTEAFFGQGTRLTVV.